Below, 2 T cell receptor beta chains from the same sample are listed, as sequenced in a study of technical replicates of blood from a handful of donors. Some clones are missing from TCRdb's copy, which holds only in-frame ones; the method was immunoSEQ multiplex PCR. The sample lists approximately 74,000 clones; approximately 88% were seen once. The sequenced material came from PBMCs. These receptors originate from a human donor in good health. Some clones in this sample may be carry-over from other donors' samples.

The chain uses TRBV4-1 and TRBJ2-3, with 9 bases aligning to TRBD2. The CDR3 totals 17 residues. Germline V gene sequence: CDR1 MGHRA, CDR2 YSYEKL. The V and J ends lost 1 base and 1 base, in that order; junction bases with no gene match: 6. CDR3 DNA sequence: TGCGCCAGCAGCCAAGTCTTCCAGCGGGAGGGCACAGATACGCAGTATTTT. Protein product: CASSQVFQREGTDTQYF.

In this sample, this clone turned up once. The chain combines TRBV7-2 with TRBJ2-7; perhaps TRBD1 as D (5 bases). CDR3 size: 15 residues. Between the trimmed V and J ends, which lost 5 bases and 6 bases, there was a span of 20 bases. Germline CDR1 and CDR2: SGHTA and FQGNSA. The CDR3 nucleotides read TGTGCCAGCAGCACAAGTGGGGCTTCTCCTAGCGAGCAGTACTTC. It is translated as CASSTSGASPSEQYF.